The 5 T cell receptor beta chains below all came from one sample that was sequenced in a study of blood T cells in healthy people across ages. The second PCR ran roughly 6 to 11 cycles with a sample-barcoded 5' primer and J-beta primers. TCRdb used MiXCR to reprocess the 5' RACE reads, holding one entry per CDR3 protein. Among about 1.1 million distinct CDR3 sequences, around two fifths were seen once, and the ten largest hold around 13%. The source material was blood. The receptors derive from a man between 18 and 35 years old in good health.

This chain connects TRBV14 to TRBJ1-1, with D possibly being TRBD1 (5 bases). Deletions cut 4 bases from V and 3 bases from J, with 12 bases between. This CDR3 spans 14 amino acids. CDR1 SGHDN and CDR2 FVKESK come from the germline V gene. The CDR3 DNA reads TGTGCCAGCAGCCCGGTAGGGGATTACACTGAAGCTTTCTTT. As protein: CASSPVGDYTEAFF.

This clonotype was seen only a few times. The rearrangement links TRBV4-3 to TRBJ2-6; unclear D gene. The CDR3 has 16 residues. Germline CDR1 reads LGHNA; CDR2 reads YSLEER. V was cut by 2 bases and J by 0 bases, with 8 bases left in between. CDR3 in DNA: TGCGCCAGCAGCCAACAACTACCCTCTGGGGCCAACGTCCTGACTTTC. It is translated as CASSQQLPSGANVLTF.

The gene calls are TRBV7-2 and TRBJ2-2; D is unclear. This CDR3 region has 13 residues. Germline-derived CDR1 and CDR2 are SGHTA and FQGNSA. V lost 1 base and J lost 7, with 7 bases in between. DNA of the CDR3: TGTGCCAGCAGCTTAGGTTGGGTCGGGGAGCTGTTTTTT. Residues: CASSLGWVGELFF.

This chain's CDR3 is CASSFGDTGELFF. The CDR3 DNA reads as TGCGCCAGCAGCTTTGGGGACACCGGGGAGCTGTTTTTT. V usage is TRBV5-1 and J usage is TRBJ2-2; D gene ambiguous. Germline V gene lookup returns CDR1 SGHRS and CDR2 YFSETQ. This CDR3 region has 13 residues. The germline V and J ends were trimmed by 2 bases and 3 bases, with 5 bases remaining between them. The full variable domain, rest sourced from reference TRBV5-1 and TRBJ2-2, is KAGVTQTPRYLIKTRGQQVTLSCSPISGHRSVSWYQQTPGQGLQFLFEYFSETQRNKGNFPGRFSGRQFSNSRSEMNVSTLELGDSALYLCASSFGDTGELFFGEGSRLTVL.

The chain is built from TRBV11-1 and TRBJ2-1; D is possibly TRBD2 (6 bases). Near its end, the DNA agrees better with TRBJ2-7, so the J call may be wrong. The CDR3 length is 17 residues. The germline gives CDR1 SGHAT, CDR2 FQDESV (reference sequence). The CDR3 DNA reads TGTGCCAGCAGCTTAGTGTCTTCCAGGCAGGACTACAATGAGCAGTACTTC. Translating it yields CASSLVSSRQDYNEQYF.